Here is one TCR beta chain with its context. The data are from a study of blood T cell repertoires in COVID-19. Trimming stripped 2 bases from V and 9 bases from J, with 15 bases between. The CDR3 is made up of 14 amino acids. Germline V gene lookup returns CDR1 MDHEN and CDR2 SYDVKM. Methods used by the authors: Scientists estimated how many nucleated cells there were by amplifying reference gene primers. Clones were read by immunoSEQ multiplex PCR, and TCRdb kept only the in-frame ones, dropping some. D and trimming come from the DNA, and the V and J calls and clone size come from that table. The table has approximately 220,000 clones, 70% to 90% seen once.

Sequencing was done on a sample of peripheral blood. This receptor was identified in a man between 50 and 59 years old who had recovered from COVID-19. The chain has TRBV28 and TRBJ2-3; a possible D gene is TRBD1 (6 bases). CDR3 sequence (DNA): TGTGCCAGCAGTTTACGTTCGGGAAGGGGGACGCAGTATTTT. Translation: CASSLRSGRGTQYF.